Described below is a single T cell receptor beta chain sequence and its context. Trimming left V 4 bases short and J 3 bases short, with 12 bases between. This CDR3 spans 14 amino acids. The germline V gene encodes CDR1 SEHNR and CDR2 FQNEAQ (reference sequence). This entry comes from a study of patients and donors after allogeneic stem cell transplantation. TCRdb processed the RT-PCR reads anew with MiXCR; each CDR3 protein has one entry. The table includes 400,000 to 450,000 distinct CDR3 sequences, 16% detected once. The chain has TRBV7-9 and TRBJ2-5; either TRBD1 or TRBD2 may supply D (5 bases each). The sample was blood, either unsorted or a sorted T cell fraction (not recorded which). This receptor was taken from a human donor who was either an allogeneic HSCT recipient or a stem cell or donor lymphocyte infusion donor (not recorded which). It is not recorded whose cells these are; they may come from a transplant donor. CDR3 bases: TGTGCCAGCAGCTCCGGGACGGCAAAAGAGACCCAGTACTTC. Residues: CASSSGTAKETQYF. The full variable domain, completed using reference TRBV7-9 and TRBJ2-5, is DTGVSQNPRHKITKRGQNVTFRCDPISEHNRLYWYRQTLGQGPEFLTYFQNEAQLEKSRLLSDRFSAERPKGSFSTLEIQRTEQGDSAMYLCASSSGTAKETQYFGPGTRLLVL.